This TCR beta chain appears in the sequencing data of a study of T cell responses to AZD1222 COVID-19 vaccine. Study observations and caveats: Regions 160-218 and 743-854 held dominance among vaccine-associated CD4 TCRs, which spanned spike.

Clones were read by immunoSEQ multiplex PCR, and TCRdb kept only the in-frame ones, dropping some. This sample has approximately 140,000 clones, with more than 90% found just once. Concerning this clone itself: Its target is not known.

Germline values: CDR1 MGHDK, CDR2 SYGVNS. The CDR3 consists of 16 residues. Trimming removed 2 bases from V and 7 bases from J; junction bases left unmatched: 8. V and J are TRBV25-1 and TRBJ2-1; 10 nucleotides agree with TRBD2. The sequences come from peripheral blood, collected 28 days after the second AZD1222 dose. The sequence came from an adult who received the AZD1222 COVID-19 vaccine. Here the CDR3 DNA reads TGTGCCAGCAGTGAACGGCTAGCGGGAGCTAGGAATGAGCAGTTCTTC. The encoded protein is CASSERLAGARNEQFF.